This record looks at one T cell receptor beta chain sequence and its context. The entry originates in a study of CD8 T cells in Susac syndrome. CDR1 is MGHDK, CDR2 SYGVNS, per germline. V shed 5 bases and J 0 bases; nucleotides not matched to a gene: 6. This CDR3 comprises 15 residues. RNA in amounts of roughly 0.45 to 1 ug was reverse transcribed with random hexamers. TCRdb processed the immunoSEQ multiplex PCR reads anew with MiXCR; each CDR3 protein has one entry. The repertoire has some 190,000 distinct CDR3 sequences, 90% to 95% of them found once; the top ten carry approximately 0.1%. The TCR sequence derives from a human donor in good health. The sequenced sample consisted of CD4+ T cells from PBMCs. This chain joins TRBV25-1 and TRBJ1-1; 7 bases map to TRBD1. CDR3 nucleotide sequence: TGTGCCAGCAGTCCTCAGGGGGACCTGAACACTGAAGCTTTCTTT. Its protein product is CASSPQGDLNTEAFF.